These T cell receptor beta chains were read from a single sample in a study of beta chain features in type 1 diabetes. The method was immunoSEQ multiplex PCR; TCRdb's version includes in-frame clones alone and lacks a portion of them. The data contain a few hundred thousand clones, about 29% of them singletons. The specimen was naive CD4+ T cells from blood. These receptors originate from a man younger than 30 in good health. The CDR3 runs from the conserved cysteine through the conserved F or W. A D gene is named only where the DNA matches it firmly. Clone sizes are given selectively: once, few, many, or a class where the clone is expanded.

TGTGCCAGCAGCCGGCCTAGCAATCAGCCCCAGCATTTT CASSRPSNQPQHF NA TRBJ1-5 NA TRBV28
TGCGCCAGCAGCTTGGAGGGCAATTCCTACGAGCAGTACTTC CASSLEGNSYEQYF NA TRBJ2-7 few TRBV5-1
TGTGCCAGCTCAGGGGACACCTTCCAAGAGACCCAGTACTTC CASSGDTFQETQYF NA TRBJ2-5 NA TRBV18
TGTGCCAGCAGCTCTCGGGGTTCCTACAATGAGCAGTTCTTC CASSSRGSYNEQFF NA TRBJ2-1 few TRBV7-6
TGTGCCTGGAGTGCCAAGAGGGGGGAGACCCAGTACTTC CAWSAKRGETQYF NA TRBJ2-5 NA TRBV30
TGTGCCTGGGGGACGGGGAACACTGAAGCTTTCTTT CAWGTGNTEAFF NA TRBJ1-1 NA TRBV30
TGTGCCAGCATTCCTTCAGGGGCGACGAGCTCCTACAATGAGCAGTTCTTC CASIPSGATSSYNEQFF NA TRBJ2-1 few TRBV28
TGTGCCAGCAGCGTAGGGGCGGAGGCCGCCACGGAACAGTTCTTC CASSVGAEAATEQFF NA TRBJ2-1 few TRBV9
TGTGCCAGCAGCTCCCTGGGGAGCGGGAGCGAGTATGAGCAGTTCTTC CASSSLGSGSEYEQFF TRBD2 TRBJ2-1 NA TRBV9
TGTGCCAGCAGTGACTACGGGAGCCAAGAGACCCAGTACTTC CASSDYGSQETQYF NA TRBJ2-5 NA TRBV6-1
TGTGCCAGTAGCCGAGACGACAGAAGAAACATTCAGTACTTC CASSRDDRRNIQYF NA TRBJ2-4 few TRBV19
TGCAGCGTTGAAACCAGGCGGCTCCTCTCCTACAATGAGCAGTTCTTC CSVETRRLLSYNEQFF NA TRBJ2-1 few TRBV29-1
TGTGCCAGCAGTTTGCCCGCCGGCTACGAGCAGTACTTC CASSLPAGYEQYF NA TRBJ2-7 few TRBV28
TGTGCCAGCAGCCCTCATGGACAGGGGGCTCGTGAGCAGTACTTC CASSPHGQGAREQYF TRBD1 TRBJ2-7 NA TRBV7-9
TGCGCCAGCAGATCCGCTCCAGGGGGCAATCAGCCCCAGCATTTT CASRSAPGGNQPQHF NA TRBJ1-5 NA TRBV5-1
TGTGCCAGCAGTGAATATGGGGCAGGGGGTGGCTACACCTTC CASSEYGAGGGYTF TRBD1 TRBJ1-2 NA TRBV25-1
TGTGCCTGGAGTGTTCTATACGAGCAGTACTTC CAWSVLYEQYF NA TRBJ2-7 few TRBV30
TGCGCCAGCAGCTCTATAGCGGGCGGTACAGATACGCAGTATTTT CASSSIAGGTDTQYF TRBD2 TRBJ2-3 NA TRBV5-1
TGTGCCAGCAGTGACCGGTCTAGCGGGAGGCGGGAGACCCAGTACTTC CASSDRSSGRRETQYF TRBD2 TRBJ2-5 NA TRBV25-1
TGTGCCAGCAAACCTACGACAGGTGCAGATACGCAGTATTTT CASKPTTGADTQYF NA TRBJ2-3 few TRBV2
TGTGCCAGCAGTGGGTCACACGTAGGGGGAGAGACCCAGTACTTC CASSGSHVGGETQYF NA TRBJ2-5 NA TRBV2
TGCAGTGGGACAGGGTACTACAATGAGCAGTTCTTC CSGTGYYNEQFF TRBD1 TRBJ2-1 NA TRBV29-1
TGTGCCATCAGTGAATACAGGGGACAGGGGTCACCTAATACGCAGTATTTT CAISEYRGQGSPNTQYF TRBD1 TRBJ2-3 few TRBV10-3
TGTGCCATCAGTGAGTCTTTGGGACTAGCGGAGCAGTTCTTC CAISESLGLAEQFF TRBD2 TRBJ2-1 few TRBV10-3
TGTGCCAGCAGTTCCCGGGGGAACGCCTACAATGAGCAGTTCTTC CASSSRGNAYNEQFF NA TRBJ2-1 NA TRBV11-2
TGCGCCAGCAGCCACAAGACAGGGGTGTCCAATCAGCCCCAGCATTTT CASSHKTGVSNQPQHF TRBD1 TRBJ1-5 NA TRBV4-1
TGCGCCAGCAGCCAAGCGGATTGGTTCAGCACCGGGGAGCTGTTTTTT CASSQADWFSTGELFF NA TRBJ2-2 NA TRBV4-3
TGTGCCATCAGTTGGACAGAAAAGAGCACAGATACGCAGTATTTT CAISWTEKSTDTQYF NA TRBJ2-3 NA TRBV10-3
TGCGCCAGCAGCAGGGGGCCTCAAGAGACCCAGTACTTC CASSRGPQETQYF TRBD1 TRBJ2-5 few TRBV4-1
TGTGCCAGCAGTCGGCCAGGCCTCCTGGACGAGCAGTACTTC CASSRPGLLDEQYF NA TRBJ2-7 NA TRBV27
TGTGCCAGCAGTCCCCAGTTGTATGAGCAGTTCTTC CASSPQLYEQFF NA TRBJ2-1 NA TRBV6-1
TGTGCCAGCAGTCTCGGGCCGAGGGCAGATACGCAGTATTTT CASSLGPRADTQYF NA TRBJ2-3 few TRBV7-2
TGTGCCAGCAGTTCACCCGGTGGTCTCAGCTACACCTTC CASSSPGGLSYTF NA TRBJ1-2 NA TRBV6-5
TGTGCCAGCAGCCAGGGACTAACCAAAAACATTCAGTACTTC CASSQGLTKNIQYF TRBD2 TRBJ2-4 NA TRBV6-5
TGTGCCAGCTCACCAAATCATCCTGGACACCAAGAGACCCAGTACTTC CASSPNHPGHQETQYF NA TRBJ2-5 few TRBV18
TGCGCCAGCACGATAGCGGGCCAAGAGACCCAGTACTTC CASTIAGQETQYF TRBD2 TRBJ2-5 NA TRBV5-1
TGTGCCAGTAGCCTGGCGGTGGGAGTGGAGACCCAGTACTTC CASSLAVGVETQYF NA TRBJ2-5 few TRBV19
TGCGCCAGCAGTCAATCGAGGCCTAGCGTAAAGGATGAGCAGTTCTTC CASSQSRPSVKDEQFF NA TRBJ2-1 few TRBV23-1
TGTGCCAGCAGCCCCGGGTTGGACAGGTACCAAGAGACCCAGTACTTC CASSPGLDRYQETQYF TRBD1 TRBJ2-5 NA TRBV7-2
TGCGCCAGCAGCTCCCTAGCGGGAGGGCCTCGTACCGGGGAGCTGTTTTTT CASSSLAGGPRTGELFF TRBD2 TRBJ2-2 NA TRBV5-1
TGTGCCAGCCTACGCATAGCGGGGGAGCAGTTCTTC CASLRIAGEQFF TRBD2 TRBJ2-1 NA TRBV28
TGTGCCAGCAGCGAAAGTGGGGCCCAACCAGATACGCAGTATTTT CASSESGAQPDTQYF NA TRBJ2-3 few TRBV11-3
TGTGCCAGCTCACCGAACAGCTACGAGCAGTACTTC CASSPNSYEQYF NA TRBJ2-7 NA TRBV18
TGTGCCAGCTCACCAGCCCAGATGAGCTCCTACAATGAGCAGTTCTTC CASSPAQMSSYNEQFF NA TRBJ2-1 NA TRBV18
TGTGCCAGCAGCCGGGGTGGTTGGGGGGAGGAGACCCAGTACTTC CASSRGGWGEETQYF NA TRBJ2-5 few TRBV7-2
TGTGCCAGCAGCCTCCGGAGGGGCGAGCAGTACTTC CASSLRRGEQYF NA TRBJ2-7 NA TRBV5-4
TGCAGTTCCCACAGGGAGACAGGGTCATTGGGCTACACCTTC CSSHRETGSLGYTF TRBD1 TRBJ1-2 NA TRBV29-1
TGTGCCTGGAGTGAGGTTTCCCAGAGCGGGAGGGCTTTCTTT CAWSEVSQSGRAFF NA TRBJ1-1 NA TRBV30